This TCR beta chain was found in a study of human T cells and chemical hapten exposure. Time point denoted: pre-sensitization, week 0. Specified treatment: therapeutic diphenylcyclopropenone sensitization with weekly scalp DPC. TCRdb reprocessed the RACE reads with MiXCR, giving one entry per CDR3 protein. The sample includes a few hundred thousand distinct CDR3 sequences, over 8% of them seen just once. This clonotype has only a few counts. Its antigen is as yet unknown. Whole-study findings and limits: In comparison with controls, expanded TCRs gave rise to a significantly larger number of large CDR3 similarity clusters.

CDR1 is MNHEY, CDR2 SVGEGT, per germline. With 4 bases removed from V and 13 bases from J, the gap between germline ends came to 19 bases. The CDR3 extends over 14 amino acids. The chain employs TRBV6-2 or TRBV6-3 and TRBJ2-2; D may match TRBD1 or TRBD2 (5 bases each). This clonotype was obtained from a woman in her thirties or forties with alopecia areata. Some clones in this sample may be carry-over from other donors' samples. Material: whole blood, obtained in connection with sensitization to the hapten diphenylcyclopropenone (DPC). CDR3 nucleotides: TGTGCCAGCAGTTGGGACGAGCGATACACGGGGCTGTTTTTT. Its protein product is CASSWDERYTGLFF.